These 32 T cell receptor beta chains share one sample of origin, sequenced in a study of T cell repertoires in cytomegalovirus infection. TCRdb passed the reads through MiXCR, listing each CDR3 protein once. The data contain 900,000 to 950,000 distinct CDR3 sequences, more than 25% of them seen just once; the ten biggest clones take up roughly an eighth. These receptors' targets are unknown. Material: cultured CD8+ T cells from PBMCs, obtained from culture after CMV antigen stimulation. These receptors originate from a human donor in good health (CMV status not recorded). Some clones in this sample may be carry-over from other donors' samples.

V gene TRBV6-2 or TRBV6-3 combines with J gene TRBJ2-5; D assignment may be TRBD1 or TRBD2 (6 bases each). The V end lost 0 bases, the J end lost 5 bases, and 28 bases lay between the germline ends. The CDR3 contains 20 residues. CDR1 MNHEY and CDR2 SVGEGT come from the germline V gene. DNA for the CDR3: TGTGCCAGCAGTTACTCGAGCGTCATGACTAGATCAGGGGATATCGAGACCCAGTACTTC. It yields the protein CASSYSSVMTRSGDIETQYF.

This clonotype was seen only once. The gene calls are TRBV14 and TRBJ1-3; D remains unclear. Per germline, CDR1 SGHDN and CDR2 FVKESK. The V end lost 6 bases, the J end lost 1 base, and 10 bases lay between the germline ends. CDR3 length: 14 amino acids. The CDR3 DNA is TGTGCCAGCAGTGGCAGGTCGTCTGGAAACACCATATATTTT. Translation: CASSGRSSGNTIYF.

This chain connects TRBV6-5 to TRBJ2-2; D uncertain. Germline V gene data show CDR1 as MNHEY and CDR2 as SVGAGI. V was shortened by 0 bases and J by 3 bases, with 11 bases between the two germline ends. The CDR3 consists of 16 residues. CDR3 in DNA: TGTGCCAGCAGTTACTCGGTACAGCTCTACACCGGGGAGCTGTTTTTT. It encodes CASSYSVQLYTGELFF.

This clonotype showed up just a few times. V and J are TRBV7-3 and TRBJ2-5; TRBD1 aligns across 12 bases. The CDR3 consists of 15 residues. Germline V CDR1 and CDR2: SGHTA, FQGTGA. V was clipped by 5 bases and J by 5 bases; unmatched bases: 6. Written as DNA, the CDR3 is TGTGCCAGCAGCGTGGGACAGGGGGCGGGGGAGACCCAGTACTTC. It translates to CASSVGQGAGETQYF.

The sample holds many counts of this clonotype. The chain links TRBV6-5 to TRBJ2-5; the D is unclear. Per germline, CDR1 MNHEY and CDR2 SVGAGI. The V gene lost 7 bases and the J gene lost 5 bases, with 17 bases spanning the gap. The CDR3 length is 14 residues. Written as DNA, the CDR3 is TGTGCCAGCAACCCGTTGAGAGTCGGGGAGACCCAGTACTTC. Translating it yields CASNPLRVGETQYF.

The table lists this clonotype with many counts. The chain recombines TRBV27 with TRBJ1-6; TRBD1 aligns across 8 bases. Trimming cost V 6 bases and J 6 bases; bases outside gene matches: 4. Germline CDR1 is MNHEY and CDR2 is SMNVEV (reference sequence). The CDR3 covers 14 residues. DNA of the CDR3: TGTGCCAGCAGCTTCGGACAGGGTAATTCACCCCTCCACTTT. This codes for CASSFGQGNSPLHF.

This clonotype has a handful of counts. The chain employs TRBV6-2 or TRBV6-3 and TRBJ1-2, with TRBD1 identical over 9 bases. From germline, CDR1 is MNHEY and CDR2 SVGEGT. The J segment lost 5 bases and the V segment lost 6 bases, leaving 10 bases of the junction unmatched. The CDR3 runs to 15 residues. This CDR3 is CASSPAGTGMYGYTF. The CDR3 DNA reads TGTGCCAGCAGCCCCGCCGGGACAGGGATGTATGGCTACACCTTC.

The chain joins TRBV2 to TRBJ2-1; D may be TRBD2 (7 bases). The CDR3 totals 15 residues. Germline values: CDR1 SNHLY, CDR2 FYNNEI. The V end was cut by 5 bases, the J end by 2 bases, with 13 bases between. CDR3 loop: CASSTRGAPYNEQFF. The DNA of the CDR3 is TGTGCCAGCAGTACCCGGGGGGCCCCCTACAATGAGCAGTTCTTC.

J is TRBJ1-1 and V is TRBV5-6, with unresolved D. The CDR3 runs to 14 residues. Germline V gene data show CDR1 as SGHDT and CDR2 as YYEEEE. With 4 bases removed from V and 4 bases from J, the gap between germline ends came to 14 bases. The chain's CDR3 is CASSPPRRFTEAFF. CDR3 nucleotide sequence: TGTGCCAGCAGCCCACCTCGACGGTTCACTGAAGCTTTCTTT.

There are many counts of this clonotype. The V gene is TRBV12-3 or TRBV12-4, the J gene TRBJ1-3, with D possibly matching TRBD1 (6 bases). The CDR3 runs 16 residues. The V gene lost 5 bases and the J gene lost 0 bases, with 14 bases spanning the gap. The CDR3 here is CASSPGQSNSGNTIYF. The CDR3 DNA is TGTGCCAGCAGTCCCGGACAGTCGAACTCTGGAAACACCATATATTTT.

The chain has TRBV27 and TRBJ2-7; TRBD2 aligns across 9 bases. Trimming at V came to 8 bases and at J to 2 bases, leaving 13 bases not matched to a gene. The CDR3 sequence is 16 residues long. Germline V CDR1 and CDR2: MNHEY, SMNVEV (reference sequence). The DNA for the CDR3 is TGTGCCAGCGGCGAGAGTACGGGACTAGCTACCTACGAGCAGTACTTC. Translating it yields CASGESTGLATYEQYF.

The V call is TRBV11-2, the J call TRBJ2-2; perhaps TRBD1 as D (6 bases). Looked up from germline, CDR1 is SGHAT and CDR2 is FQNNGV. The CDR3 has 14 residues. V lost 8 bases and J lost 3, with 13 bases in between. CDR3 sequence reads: CASPRGLDTGELFF. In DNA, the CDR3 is TGTGCCAGCCCCAGGGGCCTAGACACCGGGGAGCTGTTTTTT.

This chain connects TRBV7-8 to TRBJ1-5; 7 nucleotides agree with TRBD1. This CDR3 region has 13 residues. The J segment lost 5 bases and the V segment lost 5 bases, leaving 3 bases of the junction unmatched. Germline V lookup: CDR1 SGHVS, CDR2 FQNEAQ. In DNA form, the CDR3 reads TGTGCCAGCAGCACAACAGGGGATCAGCCCCAGCATTTT. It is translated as CASSTTGDQPQHF.

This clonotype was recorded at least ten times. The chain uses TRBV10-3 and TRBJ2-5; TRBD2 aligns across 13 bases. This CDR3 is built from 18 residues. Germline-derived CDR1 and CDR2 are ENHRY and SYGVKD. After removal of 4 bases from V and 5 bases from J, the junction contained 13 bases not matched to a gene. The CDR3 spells CAISGSSLAGGPGETQYF. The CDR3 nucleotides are TGTGCCATCAGTGGATCGTCACTAGCGGGGGGGCCGGGTGAGACCCAGTACTTC.

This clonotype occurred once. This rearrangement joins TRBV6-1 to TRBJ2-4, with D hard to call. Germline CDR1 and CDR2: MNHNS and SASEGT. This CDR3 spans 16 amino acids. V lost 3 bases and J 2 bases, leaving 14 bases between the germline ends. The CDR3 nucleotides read TGTGCCAGCAGTGATAGTATGTTTGGGTCCAAAAACATTCAGTACTTC. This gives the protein CASSDSMFGSKNIQYF.

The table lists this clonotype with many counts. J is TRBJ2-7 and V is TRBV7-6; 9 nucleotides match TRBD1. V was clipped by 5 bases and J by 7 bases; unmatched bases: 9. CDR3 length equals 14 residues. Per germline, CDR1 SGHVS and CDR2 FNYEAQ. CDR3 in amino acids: CASSGLGTGKEQYF. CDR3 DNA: TGTGCCAGCAGCGGTTTGGGGACAGGGAAGGAGCAGTACTTC.

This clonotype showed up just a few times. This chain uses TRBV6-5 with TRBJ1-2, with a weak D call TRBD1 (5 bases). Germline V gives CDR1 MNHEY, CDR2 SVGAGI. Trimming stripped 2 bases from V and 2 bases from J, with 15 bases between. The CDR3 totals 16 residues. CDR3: CASSYIWDPINYGYTF. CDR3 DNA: TGTGCCAGCAGTTACATCTGGGACCCGATCAACTATGGCTACACCTTC.

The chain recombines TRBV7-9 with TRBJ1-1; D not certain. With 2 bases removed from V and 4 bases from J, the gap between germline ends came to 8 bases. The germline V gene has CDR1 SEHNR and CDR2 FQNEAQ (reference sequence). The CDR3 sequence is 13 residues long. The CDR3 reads CASSLKGVTEAFF. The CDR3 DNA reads TGTGCCAGCAGCTTAAAGGGAGTCACTGAAGCTTTCTTT.

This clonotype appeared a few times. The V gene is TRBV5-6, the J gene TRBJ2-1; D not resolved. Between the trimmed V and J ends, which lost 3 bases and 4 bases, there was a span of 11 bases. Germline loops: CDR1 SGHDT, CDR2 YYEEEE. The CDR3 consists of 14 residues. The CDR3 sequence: CASSSTAIYNEQFF. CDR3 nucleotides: TGTGCCAGCAGCTCTACGGCGATTTACAATGAGCAGTTCTTC.

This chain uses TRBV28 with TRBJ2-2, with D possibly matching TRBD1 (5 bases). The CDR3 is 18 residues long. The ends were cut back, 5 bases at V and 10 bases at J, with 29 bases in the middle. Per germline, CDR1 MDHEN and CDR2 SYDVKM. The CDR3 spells CASSPPQTGHWLAEELFF. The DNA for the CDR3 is TGTGCCAGCAGTCCCCCCCAAACCGGACATTGGCTCGCCGAGGAGCTGTTTTTT.

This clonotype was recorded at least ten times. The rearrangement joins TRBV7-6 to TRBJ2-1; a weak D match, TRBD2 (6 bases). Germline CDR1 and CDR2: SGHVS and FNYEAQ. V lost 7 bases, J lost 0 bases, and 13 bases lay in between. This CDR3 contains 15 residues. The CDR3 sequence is CASTELGGSYNEQFF. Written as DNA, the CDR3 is TGTGCCAGCACCGAGCTCGGGGGCTCCTACAATGAGCAGTTCTTC.

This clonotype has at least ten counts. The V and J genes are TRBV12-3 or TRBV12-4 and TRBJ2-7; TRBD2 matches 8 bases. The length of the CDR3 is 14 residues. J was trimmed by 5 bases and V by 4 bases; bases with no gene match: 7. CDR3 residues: CASSSGGAGDEQYV. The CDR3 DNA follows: TGTGCCAGCAGTTCCGGGGGGGCCGGGGACGAGCAGTACGTC.

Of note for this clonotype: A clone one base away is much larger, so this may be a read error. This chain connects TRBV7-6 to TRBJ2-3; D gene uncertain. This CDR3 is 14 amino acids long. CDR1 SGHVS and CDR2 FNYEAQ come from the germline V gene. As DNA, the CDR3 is TGTGTCAGCAGCTTAAATGGTGGCGCAGATACGCAGTATTTT. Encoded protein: CVSSLNGGADTQYF.

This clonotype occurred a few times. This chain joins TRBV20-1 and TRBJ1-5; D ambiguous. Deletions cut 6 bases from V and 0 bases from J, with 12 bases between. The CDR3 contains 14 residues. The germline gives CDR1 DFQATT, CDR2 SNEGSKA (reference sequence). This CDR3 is CSAGGRVSNQPQHF. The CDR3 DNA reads TGCAGTGCCGGAGGGCGGGTTAGCAATCAGCCCCAGCATTTT.

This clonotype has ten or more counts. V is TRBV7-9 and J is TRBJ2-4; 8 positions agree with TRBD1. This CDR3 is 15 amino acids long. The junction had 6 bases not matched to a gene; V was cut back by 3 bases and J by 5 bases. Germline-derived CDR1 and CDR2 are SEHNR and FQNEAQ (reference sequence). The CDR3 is CASSFPGQGENIQYF. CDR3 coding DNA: TGTGCCAGCAGCTTCCCAGGACAGGGAGAAAACATTCAGTACTTC.

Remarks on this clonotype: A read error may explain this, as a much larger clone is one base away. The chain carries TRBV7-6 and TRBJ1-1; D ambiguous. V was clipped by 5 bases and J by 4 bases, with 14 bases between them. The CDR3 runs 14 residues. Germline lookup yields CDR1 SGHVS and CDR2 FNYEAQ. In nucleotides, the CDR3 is TGTGCCAGCAGCCAATCAGGTTCGGCCACTGAAGCTTTCTTT. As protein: CASSQSGSATEAFF.

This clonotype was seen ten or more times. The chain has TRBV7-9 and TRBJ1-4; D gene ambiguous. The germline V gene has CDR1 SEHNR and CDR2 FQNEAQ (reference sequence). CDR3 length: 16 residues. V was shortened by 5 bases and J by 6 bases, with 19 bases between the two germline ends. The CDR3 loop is CASSDQKAGVDEKLFF. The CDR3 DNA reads TGTGCCAGCAGCGACCAAAAAGCTGGCGTCGATGAAAAACTGTTTTTT.

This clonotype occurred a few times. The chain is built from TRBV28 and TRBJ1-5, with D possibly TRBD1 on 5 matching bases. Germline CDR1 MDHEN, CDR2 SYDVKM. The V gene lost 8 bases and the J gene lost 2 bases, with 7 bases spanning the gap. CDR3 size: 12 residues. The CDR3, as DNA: TGTGCCAGCTTAGGGGGCAATCAGCCCCAGCATTTT. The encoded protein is CASLGGNQPQHF.

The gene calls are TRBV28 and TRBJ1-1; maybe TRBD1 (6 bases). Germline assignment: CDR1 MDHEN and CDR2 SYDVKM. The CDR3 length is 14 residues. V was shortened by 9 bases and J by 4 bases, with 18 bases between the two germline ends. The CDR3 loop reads CASSPAGAVTEAFF. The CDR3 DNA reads TGTGCCAGTTCCCCCGCAGGGGCGGTCACTGAAGCTTTCTTT.

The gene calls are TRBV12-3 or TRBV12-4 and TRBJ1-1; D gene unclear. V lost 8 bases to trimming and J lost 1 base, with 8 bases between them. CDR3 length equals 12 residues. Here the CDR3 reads CASVAGNTEAFF. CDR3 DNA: TGTGCCAGCGTAGCCGGGAACACTGAAGCTTTCTTT.

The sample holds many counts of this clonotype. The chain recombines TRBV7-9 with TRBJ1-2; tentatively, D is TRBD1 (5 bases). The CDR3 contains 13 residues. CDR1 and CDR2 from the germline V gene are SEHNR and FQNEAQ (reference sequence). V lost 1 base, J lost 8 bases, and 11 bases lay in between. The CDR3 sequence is CASSLGQLFGYTF. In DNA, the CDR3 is TGTGCCAGCAGCTTAGGACAGCTCTTCGGCTACACCTTC.

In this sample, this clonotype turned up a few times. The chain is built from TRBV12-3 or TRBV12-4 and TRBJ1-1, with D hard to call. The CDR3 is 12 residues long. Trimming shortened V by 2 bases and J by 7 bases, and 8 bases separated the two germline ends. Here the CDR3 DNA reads TGTGCCAGCAGTTTAAGTCAGATTGAAGCTTTCTTT. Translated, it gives CASSLSQIEAFF.